This T cell receptor beta chain was captured by sequencing in a study of shared clonotypes between healthy human individuals (TCRdb year 2020). Describing the broader study: Two women and three men aged 18 to 49 years were included in the cohort. For each donor, three plates each were used for CD4 naive and CD4 memory, two plates were used for CD8 naive, and one plate was used for CD8 memory. The study deeply sequenced blood TCR repertoires of several healthy adults to estimate repertoire size and the extent of clonotype sharing between individuals. To increase sequencing depth and limit assay-specific biases, different laboratories used diverse techniques to prepare libraries and sequence TCR repertoires. Each donor's leukapheresis produced roughly between roughly 0.85 and 10 billion PBMCs. The investigation overall reported the following: Only blood was sampled, and tissue TCR repertoires likely differ from those in blood. Clonotypes shared by all four sorted-subset donors showed higher generation probabilities than non-shared clonotypes. The genetic and exposure-history diversity represented was limited by the small number of donors. Rarefaction of sorted-subset datasets indicated incomplete sequencing despite the large sequencing depth. Naive subsets generally had larger estimated clonotype richness than memory subsets did. Sharing across a few donors was observed for around 4.8% of naive CD4, around 3.5% of naive CD8, 2% to 2.5% of memory CD4, and around 0.4% of memory CD8 clonotypes. Pairwise subsampling indicated that sequencing depth was expected to affect the degree of clonotype sharing among donors.

This clone has only one observation. Its binding antigen is unknown. No per-base quality is available; no much larger clone lies one base away. Spanning cysteine to phenylalanine, the CDR3 consists of 15 amino acids. Solely the CDR3 DNA is kept, with 45 bases framed from the first base. Cut back by 5 bases and 2 bases, the V and J ends lie 16 bases apart. According to the germline V gene (reference sequence), CDR1 reads GTSNPN and CDR2 reads SVGIG. For the CD8 naive samples, CD45RO-negative cells were positively selected for CCR7, yielding a CD45RA+CCR7+ population from which TemRA cells were excluded. Healthy HIV-negative adults with no recently reported acute infections or vaccinations were included as donors. All donors were Caucasian adults living in Nashville, Tennessee, USA. Blood was obtained by leukapheresis, after which PBMCs were separated by Ficoll-Histopaque density gradient centrifugation and cryopreserved in liquid nitrogen vapor phase. Analytical flow cytometry was used to check the purity and quantity of every magnetically sorted T cell population. From each sorted fraction, genomic DNA was isolated and quantified by UV absorbance on a Nanodrop 2000c.

TCR CDR3 regions were amplified from genomic DNA by multiplex PCR using the deep immunoSEQ assay. For each cell subset, the extracted genomic DNA was distributed evenly across all wells of several immunoSEQ 96-well plates, and each plate served as one replicate. For sorted subsets, about 200 ng genomic DNA, equal to tens of thousands of T cell genomes, was loaded into each replicate PCR. The purified libraries were quantified using a Qubit 3.0 fluorometer, sized with a Bioanalyzer 2100, and then quantified again using the KAPA Library Quantification kit. A separate single-read 150-cycle Illumina NextSeq 550 flow cell was used to sequence each immunoSEQ 96-well plate. The study's processing was this. The immunoSEQ output contained only junctional sequences without quality scores, so filtering could not match that applied to full-length reads. Sequences were annotated with PyIR, a Python wrapper for IgBLAST v1.9, and V/J genes and CDR3 were assigned using IMGT germline references. Reads were filtered out if the reads had weak V/J assignments (E-value above 1e-6), no CDR3, stop codons, out-of-frame junctions, or ambiguous translated residues. V3J clonotypes were defined as sequences sharing an identical inferred V gene, J gene, and CDR3 amino acid sequence. The percentage overlap between two repertoires was calculated by dividing the number of shared unique clonotypes by the size of the smaller repertoire. RTK rarefaction, the Chao1 estimator, and Recon v2.1 estimates of unobserved clonotypes were used to assess repertoire richness. Generation probabilities for all TCRbeta clonotypes obtained by the gDNA method from a handful of donors were computed using OLGA. TCRdb mirrors the immuneACCESS table, restricted to in-frame sequences. Some clones are absent from its copies; in checked studies, under half trace to an unresolved V gene, and the reason for the others is unknown. V and J calls and clone size are as listed in that table; D and trimming were resolved from the DNA. Recorded for this sample are about 1,900,000 clones; approximately 95% of them occurred a single time. The ten top clones hold around 1% of the sample.

The receptor chain draws on TRBV30 and TRBJ1-5; TRBD1 might be the D gene, on 5 matching bases. Material for sequencing was naive CD8+ T cells sorted from blood. What this sample's cell subset or site label stands for: CD45RA+CCR7+. The source is a man aged 18-30 years in good health. The CDR3 region reads CAWGGTGLGNQPQHF. The nucleotides read TGTGCCTGGGGTGGAACGGGGCTAGGCAATCAGCCCCAGCATTTT.